Below, one TCR beta chain is given with its context. Antigen specificity is unknown. This sample was included in a study of CD8+ T cells in alopecia areata. Study conclusions and caveats: Across lesional scalp, and particularly alopecia totalis/universalis, clonality surpassed that of normal scalp. Possibly as an HLA-related effect, TCR sharing across patients appeared less clear than in mice.

Extracted from the samples, RNA was reverse transcribed into cDNA to serve as the sequencing template. The assay was immunoSEQ multiplex PCR, and TCRdb's table has in-frame clones only and misses some. The sample yields 2,500 to 3,000 clones, roughly 70% seen once. The CDR3 consists of 15 residues. J gave up 8 bases and V 3 bases, and 7 bases lay outside the gene matches. The germline gives CDR1 SGHNT, CDR2 YYREEE (reference sequence). Material: skin. This TCR was recovered from a human donor in good health. This chain links TRBV5-4 with TRBJ2-1; TRBD2 aligns across 11 bases. CDR3 sequence reads: CASSSHSGGADEQFF. The CDR3, as DNA: TGTGCCAGCAGCTCGCATAGCGGGGGGGCTGATGAGCAGTTCTTC.